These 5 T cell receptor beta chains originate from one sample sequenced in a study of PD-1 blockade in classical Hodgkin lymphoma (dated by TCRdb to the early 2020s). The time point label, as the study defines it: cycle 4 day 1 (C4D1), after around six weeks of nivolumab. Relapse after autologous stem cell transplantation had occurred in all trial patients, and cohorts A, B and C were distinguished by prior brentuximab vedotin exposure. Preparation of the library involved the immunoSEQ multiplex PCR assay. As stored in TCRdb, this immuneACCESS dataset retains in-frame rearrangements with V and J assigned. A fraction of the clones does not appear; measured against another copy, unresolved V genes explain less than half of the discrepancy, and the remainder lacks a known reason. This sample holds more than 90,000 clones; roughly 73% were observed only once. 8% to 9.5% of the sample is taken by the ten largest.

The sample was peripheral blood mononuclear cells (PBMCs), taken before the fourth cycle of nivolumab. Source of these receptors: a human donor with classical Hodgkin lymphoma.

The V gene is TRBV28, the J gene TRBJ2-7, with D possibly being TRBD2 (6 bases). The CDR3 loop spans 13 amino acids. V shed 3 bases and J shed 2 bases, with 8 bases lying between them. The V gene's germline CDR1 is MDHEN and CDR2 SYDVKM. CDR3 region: CASSFGGTYEQYF. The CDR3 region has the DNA TGTGCCAGCAGTTTCGGGGGAACCTACGAGCAGTACTTC.

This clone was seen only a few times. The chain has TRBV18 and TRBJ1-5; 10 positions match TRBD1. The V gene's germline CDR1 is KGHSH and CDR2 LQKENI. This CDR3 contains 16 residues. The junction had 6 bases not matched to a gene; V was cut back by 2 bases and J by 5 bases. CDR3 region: CASSPGDRGSDQPQHF. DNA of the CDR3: TGTGCCAGCTCACCAGGGGACAGGGGTAGTGATCAGCCCCAGCATTTT.

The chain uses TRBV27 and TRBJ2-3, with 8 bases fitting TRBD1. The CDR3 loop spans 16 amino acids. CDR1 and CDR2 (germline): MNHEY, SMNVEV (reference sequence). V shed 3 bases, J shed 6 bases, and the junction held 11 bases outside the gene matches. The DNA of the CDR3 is TGTGCCAGCAGTTTGTTCACGGCGGACAGGGCTGATACGCAGTATTTT. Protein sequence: CASSLFTADRADTQYF.

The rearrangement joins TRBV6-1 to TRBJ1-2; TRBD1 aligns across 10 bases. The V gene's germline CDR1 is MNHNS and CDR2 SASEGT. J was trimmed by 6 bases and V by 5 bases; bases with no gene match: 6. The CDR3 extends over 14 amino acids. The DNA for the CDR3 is TGTGCCAGCAGTCCCCCGGGACAGGGGCATGGCTACACCTTC. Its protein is CASSPPGQGHGYTF.

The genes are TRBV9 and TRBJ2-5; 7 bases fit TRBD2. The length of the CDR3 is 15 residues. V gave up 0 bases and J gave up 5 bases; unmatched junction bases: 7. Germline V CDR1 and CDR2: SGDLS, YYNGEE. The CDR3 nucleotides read TGTGCCAGCAGCGTAGGGGACCCGCGGGGGGAGACCCAGTACTTC. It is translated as CASSVGDPRGETQYF. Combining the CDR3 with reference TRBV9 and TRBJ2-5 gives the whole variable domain DSGVTQTPKHLITATGQRVTLRCSPRSGDLSVYWYQQSLDQGLQFLIQYYNGEERAKGNILERFSAQQFPDLHSELNLSSLELGDSALYFCASSVGDPRGETQYFGPGTRLLVL.